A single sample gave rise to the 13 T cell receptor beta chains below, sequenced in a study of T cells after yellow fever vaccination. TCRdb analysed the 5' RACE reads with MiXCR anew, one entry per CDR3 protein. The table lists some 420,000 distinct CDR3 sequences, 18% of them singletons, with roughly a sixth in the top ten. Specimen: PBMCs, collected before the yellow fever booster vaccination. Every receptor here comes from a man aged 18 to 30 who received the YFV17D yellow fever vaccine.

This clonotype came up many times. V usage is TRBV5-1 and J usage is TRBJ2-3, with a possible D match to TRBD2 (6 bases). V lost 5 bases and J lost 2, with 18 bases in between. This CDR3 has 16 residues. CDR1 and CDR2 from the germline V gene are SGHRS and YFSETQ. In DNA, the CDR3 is TGCGCCAGCAGGTTGTTAGCGGACCAATTCACAGATACGCAGTATTTT. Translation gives CASRLLADQFTDTQYF.

The CDR3 coding sequence is TGTGCCAGCAGGGGTCCGGCCTATGAGCAGTTCTTC. This codes for CASRGPAYEQFF. The genes are TRBV6-5 and TRBJ2-1; D gene uncertain. Germline loops: CDR1 MNHEY, CDR2 SVGAGI. CDR3 size: 12 residues. V was pared by 6 bases and J by 8 bases, with 11 bases between.

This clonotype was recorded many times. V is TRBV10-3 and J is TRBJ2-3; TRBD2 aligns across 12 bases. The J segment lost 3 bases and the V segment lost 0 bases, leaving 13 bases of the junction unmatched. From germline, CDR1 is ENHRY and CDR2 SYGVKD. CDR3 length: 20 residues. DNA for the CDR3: TGTGCCATCAGTGAGTCCCCCACGACGACTAGCGGGGGCTATACAGATACGCAGTATTTT. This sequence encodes CAISESPTTTSGGYTDTQYF.

CDR3 region: CASSYAGRLQPDTQYF. CDR3 nucleotides: TGTGCCAGCAGTTACGCCGGGAGACTACAGCCAGATACGCAGTATTTT. The chain combines TRBV6-2 or TRBV6-3 with TRBJ2-3, with D possibly matching TRBD2 (6 bases). The CDR3 is 16 amino acids. Trimming pared 2 bases from V and 4 bases from J, leaving 16 bases between. Germline values: CDR1 MNHEY, CDR2 SVGEGT.

Here the CDR3 reads CASSPTTSSTDTQYF. The CDR3 DNA sequence: TGTGCCAGCAGCCCGACTACATCTAGCACAGATACGCAGTATTTT. This rearrangement joins TRBV5-6 to TRBJ2-3, with D possibly matching TRBD2 (5 bases). CDR3 length: 15 residues. Germline-derived CDR1 and CDR2 are SGHDT and YYEEEE. Trimming shortened V by 4 bases and J by 0 bases, and 12 bases separated the two germline ends.

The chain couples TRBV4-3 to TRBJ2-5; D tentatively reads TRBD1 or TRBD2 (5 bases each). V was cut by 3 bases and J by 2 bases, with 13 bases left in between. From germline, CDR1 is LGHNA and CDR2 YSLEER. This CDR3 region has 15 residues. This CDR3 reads CASSQGTSKQETQYF. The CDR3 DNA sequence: TGCGCCAGCAGCCAGGGGACGAGTAAACAAGAGACCCAGTACTTC.

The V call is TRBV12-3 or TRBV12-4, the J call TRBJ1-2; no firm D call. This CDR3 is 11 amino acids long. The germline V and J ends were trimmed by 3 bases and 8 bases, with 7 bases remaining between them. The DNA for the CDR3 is TGTGCCAGCAGTTTTGGCAGAGGCTACACCTTC. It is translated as CASSFGRGYTF.

The CDR3 loop is CASSLVRDSLAKNIQYF. In DNA, the CDR3 is TGTGCCAGCAGCTTAGTTAGGGACAGCCTAGCCAAAAACATTCAGTACTTC. The V gene is TRBV7-9, the J gene TRBJ2-4; 7 nucleotides agree with TRBD1. CDR1 is SEHNR and CDR2 is FQNEAQ in the germline V gene (reference sequence). The CDR3 is made up of 17 amino acids. V was clipped by 1 base and J by 0 bases; unmatched bases: 6.

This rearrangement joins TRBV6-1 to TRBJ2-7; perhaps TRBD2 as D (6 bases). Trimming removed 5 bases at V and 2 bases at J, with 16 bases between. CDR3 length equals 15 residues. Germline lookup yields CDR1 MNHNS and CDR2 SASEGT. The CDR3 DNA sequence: TGTGCCAGCAGTCCTAGCGTGACAGCAGCCTACGAGCAGTACTTC. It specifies CASSPSVTAAYEQYF.

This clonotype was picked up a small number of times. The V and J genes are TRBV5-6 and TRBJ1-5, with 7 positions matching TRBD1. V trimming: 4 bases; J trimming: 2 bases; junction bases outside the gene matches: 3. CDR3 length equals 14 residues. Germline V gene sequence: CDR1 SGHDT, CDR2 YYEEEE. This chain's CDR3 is CASSRDSGNQPQHF. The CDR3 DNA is TGTGCCAGCAGCAGGGACAGCGGCAATCAGCCCCAGCATTTT. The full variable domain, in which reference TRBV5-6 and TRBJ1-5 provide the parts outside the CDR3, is DAGVTQSPTHLIKTRGQQVTLRCSPKSGHDTVSWYQQALGQGPQFIFQYYEEEERQRGNFPDRFSGHQFPNYSSELNVNALLLGDSALYLCASSRDSGNQPQHFGDGTRLSIL.

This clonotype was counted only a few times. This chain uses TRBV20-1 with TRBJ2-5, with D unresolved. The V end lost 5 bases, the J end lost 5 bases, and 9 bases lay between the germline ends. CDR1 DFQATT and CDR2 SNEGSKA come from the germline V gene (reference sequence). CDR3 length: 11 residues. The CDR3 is CSAPLDETQYF. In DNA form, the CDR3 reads TGCAGTGCTCCTCTGGACGAGACCCAGTACTTC.

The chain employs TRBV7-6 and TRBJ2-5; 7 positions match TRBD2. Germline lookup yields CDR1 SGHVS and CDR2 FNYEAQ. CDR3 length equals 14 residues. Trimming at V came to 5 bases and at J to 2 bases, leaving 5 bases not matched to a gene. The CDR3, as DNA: TGTGCCAGCAGCGAAGGGACTATACAAGAGACCCAGTACTTC. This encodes CASSEGTIQETQYF. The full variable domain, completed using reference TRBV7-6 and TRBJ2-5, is GAGVSQSPRYKVTKRGQDVALRCDPISGHVSLYWYRQALGQGPEFLTYFNYEAQQDKSGLPNDRFSAERPEGSISTLTIQRTEQRDSAMYRCASSEGTIQETQYFGPGTRLLVL.

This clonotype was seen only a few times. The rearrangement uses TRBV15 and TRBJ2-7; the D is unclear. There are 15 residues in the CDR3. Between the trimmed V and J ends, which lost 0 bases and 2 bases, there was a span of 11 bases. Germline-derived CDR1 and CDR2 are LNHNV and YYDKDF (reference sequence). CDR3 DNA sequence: TGTGCCACCAGCAGAGATCGAGCAGCTACCTACGAGCAGTACGTC. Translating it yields CATSRDRAATYEQYV.